This entry lists 4 T cell receptor beta chains sequenced from one sample in a study of blood T cell repertoires in COVID-19 (dated by TCRdb to about 2020). Receptor amplification or capture employed the immunoSEQ multiplex PCR assay. TCRdb took over this immuneACCESS table, retaining in-frame rearrangements with V and J assigned. Such tables are incomplete; in checked studies, under half of the missing clones stem from an unresolved V gene, and the remainder is unexplained. Counted in this sample were more than 60,000 clones; 90% of them appeared once. The ten largest clones represent about 5% of the sample. The source material was peripheral blood. The receptor source for this set is a man aged 45-65 years with acute or convalescent COVID-19.

The V call is TRBV29-1, the J call TRBJ2-4, with TRBD2 matching 10 bases. The germline gives CDR1 SQVTM, CDR2 ANQGSEA. V lost 1 base and J lost 7; bases outside the gene matches: 7. The CDR3 loop spans 15 amino acids. The CDR3 DNA reads as TGCAGCGTTGAAGGGGGGCTAGCGGGAGTTAACATTCAGTACTTC. It specifies CSVEGGLAGVNIQYF. Full variable domain (rest looked up from reference TRBV29-1 and TRBJ2-4): SAVISQKPSRDICQRGTSLTIQCQVDSQVTMMFWYRQQPGQSLTLIATANQGSEATYESGFVIDKFPISRPNLTFSTLTVSNMSPEDSSIYLCSVEGGLAGVNIQYFGAGTRLSVL.

The chain carries TRBV7-9 and TRBJ1-2; maybe TRBD1 (5 bases). The ends were cut back, 2 bases at V and 10 bases at J, with 14 bases in the middle. The CDR3 consists of 13 residues. Germline CDR1 SEHNR, CDR2 FQNEAQ (reference sequence). This CDR3 is CASSLMLREDYTF. CDR3 sequence (DNA): TGTGCCAGCAGCTTAATGCTCAGGGAGGACTACACCTTC. Based on the CDR3 plus reference TRBV7-9 and TRBJ1-2, the full variable domain is DTGVSQNPRHKITKRGQNVTFRCDPISEHNRLYWYRQTLGQGPEFLTYFQNEAQLEKSRLLSDRFSAERPKGSFSTLEIQRTEQGDSAMYLCASSLMLREDYTFGSGTRLTVV.

Comments on this clone: Within the sample, other DNA sequences also encode this same CDR3. The chain carries TRBV19 and TRBJ1-1; D is undetermined. This CDR3 contains 13 residues. Trimming removed 5 bases from V and 0 bases from J, with 7 bases in between. The germline gives CDR1 LNHDA, CDR2 SQIVND (reference sequence). CDR3 coding DNA: TGTGCCAGTAGTGGGCAGCTGAACACTGAAGCTTTCTTT. This encodes CASSGQLNTEAFF.

The CDR3 region has the DNA TGTGCCAGAAGGAAAGGGGATGACAGGGCAACCTATAATTCACCCCTCCACTTT. Translated, it gives CARRKGDDRATYNSPLHF. This rearrangement joins TRBV5-3 to TRBJ1-6; 7 nucleotides align to TRBD1. TRBV5-3 qualifies as an ORF whose function is uncertain. There are 18 residues in the CDR3. The J segment lost 2 bases and the V segment lost 5 bases, leaving 13 bases of the junction unmatched.